The subject of this entry is one TCR beta chain. This sample is part of a study of blood T cell repertoires in COVID-19. At the level of the study: COVID-19 samples from acute and convalescent phases originated in the United States, Italy and Spain. In each case, the material was cDNA or gDNA derived from T cells, B-cell-depleted T cells, or PBMCs.

Germline CDR1 and CDR2: SGHKS and YYEKEE (reference sequence). Trimming left V 1 base short and J 2 bases short, with 15 bases between. The CDR3 spans 16 residues. Some clones are missing from TCRdb's copy, which holds only in-frame ones; the method was immunoSEQ multiplex PCR. The sample has around 130,000 clones, roughly 88% seen once. This chain uses TRBV5-5 with TRBJ2-5, with a possible D match to TRBD2 (6 bases). Sequenced material: peripheral blood. The sequence derives from a man in his 70s with active COVID-19. The CDR3, as DNA: TGTGCCAGCAGCTTGTCAGGCCGGAGGGGACAAGAGACCCAGTACTTC. This sequence encodes CASSLSGRRGQETQYF.